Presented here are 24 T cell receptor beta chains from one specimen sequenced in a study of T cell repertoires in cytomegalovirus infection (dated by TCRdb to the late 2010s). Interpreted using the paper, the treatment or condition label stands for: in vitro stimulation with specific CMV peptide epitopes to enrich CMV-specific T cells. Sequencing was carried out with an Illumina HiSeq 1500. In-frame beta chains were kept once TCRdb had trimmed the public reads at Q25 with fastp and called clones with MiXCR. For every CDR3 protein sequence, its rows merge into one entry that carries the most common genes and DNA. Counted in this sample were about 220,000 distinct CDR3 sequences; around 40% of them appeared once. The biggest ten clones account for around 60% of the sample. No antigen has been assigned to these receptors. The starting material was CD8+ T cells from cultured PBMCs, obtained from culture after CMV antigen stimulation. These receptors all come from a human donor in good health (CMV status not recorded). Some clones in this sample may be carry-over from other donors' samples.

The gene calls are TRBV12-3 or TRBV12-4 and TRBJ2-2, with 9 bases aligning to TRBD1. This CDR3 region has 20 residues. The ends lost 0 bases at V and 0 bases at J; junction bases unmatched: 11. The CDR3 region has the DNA TGTGCCAGCAGTTTAGCGGGCGGGACAGGGCCACCCTCGAACACCGGGGAGCTGTTTTTT. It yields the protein CASSLAGGTGPPSNTGELFF.

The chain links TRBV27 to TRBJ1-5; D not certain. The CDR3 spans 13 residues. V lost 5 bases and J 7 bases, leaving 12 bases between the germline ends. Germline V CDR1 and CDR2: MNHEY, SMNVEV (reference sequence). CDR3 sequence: CASSATSGQPQHF. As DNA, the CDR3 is TGTGCCAGCAGTGCGACTAGTGGACAGCCCCAGCATTTT.

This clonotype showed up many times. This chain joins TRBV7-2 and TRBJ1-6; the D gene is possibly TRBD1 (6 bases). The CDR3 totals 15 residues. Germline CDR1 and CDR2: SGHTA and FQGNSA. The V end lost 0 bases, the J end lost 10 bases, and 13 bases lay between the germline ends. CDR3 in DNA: TGTGCCAGCAGCTTAGCACTACAGGGTGCGTCACCCCTCCACTTT. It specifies CASSLALQGASPLHF.

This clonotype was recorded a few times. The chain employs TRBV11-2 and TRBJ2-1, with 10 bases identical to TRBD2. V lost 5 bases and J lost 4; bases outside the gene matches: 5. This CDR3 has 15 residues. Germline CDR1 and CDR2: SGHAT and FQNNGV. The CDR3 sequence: CASSIGLAVYNEQFF. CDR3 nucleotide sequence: TGTGCCAGCAGCATAGGACTAGCGGTTTACAATGAGCAGTTCTTC.

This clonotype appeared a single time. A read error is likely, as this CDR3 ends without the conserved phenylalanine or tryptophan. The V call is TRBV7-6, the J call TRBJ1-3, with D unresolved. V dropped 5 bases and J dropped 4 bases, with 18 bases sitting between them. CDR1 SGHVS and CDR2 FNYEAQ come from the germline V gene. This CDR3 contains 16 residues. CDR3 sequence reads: CASSPLQVVIGNTIYY. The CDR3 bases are TGTGCCAGCAGCCCCCTCCAGGTAGTCATCGGAAACACCATATATTAT.

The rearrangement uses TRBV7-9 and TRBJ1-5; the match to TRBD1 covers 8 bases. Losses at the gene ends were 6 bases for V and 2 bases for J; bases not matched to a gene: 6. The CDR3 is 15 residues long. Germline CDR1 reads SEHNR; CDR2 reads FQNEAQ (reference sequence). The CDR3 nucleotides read TGTGCCAGCAGTCGAACGGGACAGGGCAATCAGCCCCAGCATTTT. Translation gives CASSRTGQGNQPQHF.

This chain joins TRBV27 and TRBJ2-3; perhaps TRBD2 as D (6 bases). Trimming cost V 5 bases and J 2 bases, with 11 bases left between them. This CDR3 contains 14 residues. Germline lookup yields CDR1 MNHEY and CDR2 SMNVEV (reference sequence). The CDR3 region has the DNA TGTGCCAGCAGTCCTGGGACTGACACAGATACGCAGTATTTT. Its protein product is CASSPGTDTDTQYF.

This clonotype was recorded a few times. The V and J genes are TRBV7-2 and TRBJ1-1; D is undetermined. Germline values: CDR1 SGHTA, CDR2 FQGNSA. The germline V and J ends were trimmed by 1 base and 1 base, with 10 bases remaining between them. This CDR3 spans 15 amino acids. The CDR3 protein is CASSLGGQQNTEAFF. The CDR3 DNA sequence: TGTGCCAGCAGCTTAGGTGGTCAGCAGAACACTGAAGCTTTCTTT.

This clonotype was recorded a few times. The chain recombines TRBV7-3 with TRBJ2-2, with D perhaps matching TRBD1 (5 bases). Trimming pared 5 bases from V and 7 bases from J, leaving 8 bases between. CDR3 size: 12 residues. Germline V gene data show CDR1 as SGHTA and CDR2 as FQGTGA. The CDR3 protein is CASSIRDGELFF. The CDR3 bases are TGTGCCAGCAGCATCAGGGACGGGGAGCTGTTTTTT.

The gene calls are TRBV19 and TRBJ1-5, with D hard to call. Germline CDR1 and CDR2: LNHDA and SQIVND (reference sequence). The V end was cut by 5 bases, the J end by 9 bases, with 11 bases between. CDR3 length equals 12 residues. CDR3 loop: CASSRLEAPQHF. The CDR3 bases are TGTGCCAGTAGTCGATTAGAGGCGCCCCAGCATTTT.

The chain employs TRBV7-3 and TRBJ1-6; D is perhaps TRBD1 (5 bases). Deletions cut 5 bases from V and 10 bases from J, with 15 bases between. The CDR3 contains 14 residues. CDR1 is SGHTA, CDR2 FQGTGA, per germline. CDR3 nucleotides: TGTGCCAGCAGCCCCCCGGAGGGGCTCTCACCCCTCCACTTT. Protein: CASSPPEGLSPLHF.

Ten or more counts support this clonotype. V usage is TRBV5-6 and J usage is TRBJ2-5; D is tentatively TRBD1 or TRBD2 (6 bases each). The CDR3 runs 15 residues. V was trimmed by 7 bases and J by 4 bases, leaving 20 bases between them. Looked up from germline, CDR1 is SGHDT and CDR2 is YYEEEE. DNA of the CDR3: TGTGCCAGCTTCACGAGGGGGGCTTTGCGAGAGACCCAGTACTTC. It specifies CASFTRGALRETQYF.

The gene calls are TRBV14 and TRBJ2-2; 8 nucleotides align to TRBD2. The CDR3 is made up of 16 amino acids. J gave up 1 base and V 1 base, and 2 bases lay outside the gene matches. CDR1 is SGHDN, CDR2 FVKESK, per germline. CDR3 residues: CASSQGTSRNTGELFF. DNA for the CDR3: TGTGCCAGCAGCCAAGGGACTAGCAGGAACACCGGGGAGCTGTTTTTT.

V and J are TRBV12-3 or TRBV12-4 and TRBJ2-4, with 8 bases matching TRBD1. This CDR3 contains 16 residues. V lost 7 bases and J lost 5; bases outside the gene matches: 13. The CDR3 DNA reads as TGTGCCAGCACTTCGACAGGGGAAGGAATCGAAAACATTCAGTACTTC. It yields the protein CASTSTGEGIENIQYF.

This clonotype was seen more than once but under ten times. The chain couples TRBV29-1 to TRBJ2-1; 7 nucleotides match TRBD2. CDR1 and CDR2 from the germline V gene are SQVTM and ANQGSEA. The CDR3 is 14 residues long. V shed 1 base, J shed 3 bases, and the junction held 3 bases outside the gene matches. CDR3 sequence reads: CSVEVLAGYNEQFF. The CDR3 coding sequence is TGCAGCGTTGAAGTATTAGCGGGCTACAATGAGCAGTTCTTC.

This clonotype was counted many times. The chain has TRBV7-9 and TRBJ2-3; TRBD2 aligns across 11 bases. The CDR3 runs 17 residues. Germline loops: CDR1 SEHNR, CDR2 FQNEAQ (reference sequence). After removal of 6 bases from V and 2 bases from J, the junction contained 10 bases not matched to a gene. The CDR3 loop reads CASRNSGTSGLTDTQYF. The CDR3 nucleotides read TGTGCCAGCAGAAACAGCGGGACTAGCGGACTCACAGATACGCAGTATTTT.

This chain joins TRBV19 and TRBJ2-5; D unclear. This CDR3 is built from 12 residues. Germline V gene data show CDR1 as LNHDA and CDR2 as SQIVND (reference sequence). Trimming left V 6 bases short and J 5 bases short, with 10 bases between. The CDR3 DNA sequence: TGTGCCAGTAGCTCCGCCGGGGAGACCCAGTACTTC. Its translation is CASSSAGETQYF.

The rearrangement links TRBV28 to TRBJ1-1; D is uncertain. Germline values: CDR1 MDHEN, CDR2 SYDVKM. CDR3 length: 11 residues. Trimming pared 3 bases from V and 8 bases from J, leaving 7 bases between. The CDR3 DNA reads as TGTGCCAGCAGTTTGGGCAGGGAAGCTTTCTTT. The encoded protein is CASSLGREAFF.

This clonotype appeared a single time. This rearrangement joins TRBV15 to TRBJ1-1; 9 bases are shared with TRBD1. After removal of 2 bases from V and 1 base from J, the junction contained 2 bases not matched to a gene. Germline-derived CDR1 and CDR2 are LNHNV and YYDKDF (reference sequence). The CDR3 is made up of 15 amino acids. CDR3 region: CATSRSGQGNTEAFF. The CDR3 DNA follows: TGTGCCACCAGCAGATCGGGACAGGGGAACACTGAAGCTTTCTTT.

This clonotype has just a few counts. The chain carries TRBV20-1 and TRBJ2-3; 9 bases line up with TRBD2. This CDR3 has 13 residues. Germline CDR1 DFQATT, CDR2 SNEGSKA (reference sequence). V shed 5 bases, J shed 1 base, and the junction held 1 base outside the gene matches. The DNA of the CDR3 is TGCAGTGCTCGGACTAGCGGCACAGATACGCAGTATTTT. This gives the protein CSARTSGTDTQYF.

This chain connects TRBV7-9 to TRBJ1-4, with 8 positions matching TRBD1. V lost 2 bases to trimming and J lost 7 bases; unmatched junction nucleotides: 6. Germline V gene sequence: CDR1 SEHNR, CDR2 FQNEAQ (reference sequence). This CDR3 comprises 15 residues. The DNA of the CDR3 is TGTGCCAGCAGCTTACAGGGGGCGGTTTCTGAAAAACTGTTTTTT. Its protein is CASSLQGAVSEKLFF.

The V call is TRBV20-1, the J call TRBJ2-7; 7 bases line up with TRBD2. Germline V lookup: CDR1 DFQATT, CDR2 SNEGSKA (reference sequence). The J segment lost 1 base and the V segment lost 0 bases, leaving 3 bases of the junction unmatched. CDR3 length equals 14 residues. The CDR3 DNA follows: TGCAGTGCTAGAGATGAGCGGGAATCCTACGAGCAGTACTTC. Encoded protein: CSARDERESYEQYF.

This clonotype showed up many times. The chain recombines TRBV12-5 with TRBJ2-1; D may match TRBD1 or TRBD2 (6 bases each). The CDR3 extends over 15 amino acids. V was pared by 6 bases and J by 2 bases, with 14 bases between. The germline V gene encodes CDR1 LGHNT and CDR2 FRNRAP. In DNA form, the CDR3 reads TGTGCTAGTGGCTCCGGGGGCGCCACCTACAATGAGCAGTTCTTC. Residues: CASGSGGATYNEQFF.

For the CDR3, the DNA is TGTGCCAGCAGCCTGGAGTATCAGCCCCAGCATTTT. Protein: CASSLEYQPQHF. The genes are TRBV12-3 or TRBV12-4 and TRBJ1-5; D not certain. V lost 6 bases, J lost 5 bases, and 8 bases lay in between. The CDR3 sequence is 12 residues long.